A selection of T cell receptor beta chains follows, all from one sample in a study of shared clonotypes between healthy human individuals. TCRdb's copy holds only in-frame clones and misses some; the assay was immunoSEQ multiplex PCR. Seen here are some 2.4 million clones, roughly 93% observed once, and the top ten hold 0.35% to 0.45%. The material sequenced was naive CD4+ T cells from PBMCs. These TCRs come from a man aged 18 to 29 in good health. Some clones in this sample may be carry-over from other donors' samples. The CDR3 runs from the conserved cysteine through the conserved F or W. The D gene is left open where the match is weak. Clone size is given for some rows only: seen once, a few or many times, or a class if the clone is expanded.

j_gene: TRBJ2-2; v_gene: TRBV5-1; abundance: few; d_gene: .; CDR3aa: CASSLAGNTGELFF; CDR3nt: TGCGCCAGCAGCTTGGCCGGGAACACCGGGGAGCTGTTTTTT
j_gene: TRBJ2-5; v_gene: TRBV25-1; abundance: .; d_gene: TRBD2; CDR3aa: CASSEALSGSETQYF; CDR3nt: TGTGCCAGCAGTGAGGCCCTTAGCGGGAGTGAGACCCAGTACTTC
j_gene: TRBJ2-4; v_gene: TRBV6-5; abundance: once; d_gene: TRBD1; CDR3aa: CASSYSPGTGIYIQYF; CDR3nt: TGTGCCAGCAGTTACTCGCCCGGGACAGGGATTTACATTCAGTACTTC
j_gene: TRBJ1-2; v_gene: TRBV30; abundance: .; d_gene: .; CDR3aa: CAWSPPTVSYGYTF; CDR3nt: TGTGCCTGGAGTCCACCGACAGTATCCTATGGCTACACCTTC
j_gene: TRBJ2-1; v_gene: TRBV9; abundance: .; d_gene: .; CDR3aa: CASSAGSLLGYNEQFF; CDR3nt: TGTGCCAGCAGCGCTGGAAGCCTGTTGGGTTACAATGAGCAGTTCTTC
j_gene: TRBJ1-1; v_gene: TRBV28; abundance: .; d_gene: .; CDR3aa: CASTTPPGERAFF; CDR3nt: TGTGCCAGCACCACCCCCCCGGGGGAAAGGGCTTTCTTT
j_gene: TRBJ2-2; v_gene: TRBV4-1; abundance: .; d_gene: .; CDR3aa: CASSPGLTGELFF; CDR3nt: TGCGCCAGCAGTCCCGGACTCACCGGGGAGCTGTTTTTT
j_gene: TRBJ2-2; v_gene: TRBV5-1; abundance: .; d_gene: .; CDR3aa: CASSLAGLTGELFF; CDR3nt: TGCGCCAGCAGCTTGGCGGGCCTCACCGGGGAGCTGTTTTTT
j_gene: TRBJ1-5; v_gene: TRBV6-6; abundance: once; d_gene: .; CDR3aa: CASSSGNLNQPQHF; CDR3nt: TGTGCCAGCAGTTCTGGGAACCTCAATCAGCCCCAGCATTTT
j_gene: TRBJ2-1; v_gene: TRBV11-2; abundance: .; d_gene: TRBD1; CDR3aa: CASSPPWDRGRNEQFF; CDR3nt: TGTGCCAGCAGCCCCCCTTGGGACAGGGGGCGAAATGAGCAGTTCTTC
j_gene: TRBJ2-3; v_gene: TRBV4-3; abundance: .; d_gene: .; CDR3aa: CASSQDPPGDWGTDTQYF; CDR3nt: TGCGCCAGCAGCCAAGATCCCCCGGGGGATTGGGGCACAGATACGCAGTATTTT
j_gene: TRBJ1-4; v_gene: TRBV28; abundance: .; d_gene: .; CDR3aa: CASSAGGSPTNEKLFF; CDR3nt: TGTGCCAGCAGCGCCGGGGGCTCTCCAACTAATGAAAAACTGTTTTTT
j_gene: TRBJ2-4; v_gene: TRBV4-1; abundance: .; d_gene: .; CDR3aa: CASSPLGLKNIQYF; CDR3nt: TGCGCCAGCAGCCCCCTCGGTCTCAAAAACATTCAGTACTTC
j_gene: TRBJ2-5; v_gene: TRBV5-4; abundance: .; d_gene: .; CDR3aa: CASSLQGQETQYF; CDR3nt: TGTGCCAGCAGCTTACAGGGCCAAGAGACCCAGTACTTC
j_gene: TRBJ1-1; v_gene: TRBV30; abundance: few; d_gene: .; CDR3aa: CAWSARGTEAFF; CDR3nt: TGTGCCTGGAGTGCCCGGGGGACTGAAGCTTTCTTT
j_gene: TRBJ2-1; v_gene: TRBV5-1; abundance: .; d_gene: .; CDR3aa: CASSPGYTGPYNEQFF; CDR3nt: TGCGCCAGCAGCCCTGGGTACACAGGGCCCTACAATGAGCAGTTCTTC
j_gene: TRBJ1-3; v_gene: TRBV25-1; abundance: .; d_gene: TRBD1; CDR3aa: CASSPPGQGATPGTIYF; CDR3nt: TGTGCCAGCAGTCCCCCCGGACAGGGGGCCACCCCGGGCACCATATATTTT
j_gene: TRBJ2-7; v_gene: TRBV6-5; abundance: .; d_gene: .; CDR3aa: CASSYWPSYEQYF; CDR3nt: TGTGCCAGCAGTTACTGGCCCTCCTACGAGCAGTACTTC
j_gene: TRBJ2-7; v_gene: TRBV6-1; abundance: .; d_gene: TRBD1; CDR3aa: CASSAAGGPYEQYF; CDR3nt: TGTGCCAGCAGTGCGGCAGGGGGCCCCTACGAGCAGTACTTC
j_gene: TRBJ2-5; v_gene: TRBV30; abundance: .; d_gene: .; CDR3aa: CAWSGGETQYF; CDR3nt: TGTGCCTGGAGTGGGGGGGAGACCCAGTACTTC
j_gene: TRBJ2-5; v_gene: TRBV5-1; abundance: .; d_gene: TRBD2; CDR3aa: CASSRGLAGRTQETQYF; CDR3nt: TGCGCCAGCAGCCGTGGACTAGCGGGAAGAACCCAAGAGACCCAGTACTTC
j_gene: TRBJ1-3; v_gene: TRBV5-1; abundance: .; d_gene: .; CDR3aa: CASSLGRQNSGNTIYF; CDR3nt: TGCGCCAGCAGCTTGGGACGACAGAACTCTGGAAACACCATATATTTT
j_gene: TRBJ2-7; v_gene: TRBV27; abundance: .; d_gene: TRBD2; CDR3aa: CASSFAGDFPYEQYF; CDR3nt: TGTGCCAGCAGTTTTGCGGGAGACTTTCCCTACGAGCAGTACTTC
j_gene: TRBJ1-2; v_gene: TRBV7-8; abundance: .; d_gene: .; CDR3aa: CASSVRTGEVYGYTF; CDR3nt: TGTGCCAGCAGCGTGAGGACGGGTGAGGTCTATGGCTACACCTTC
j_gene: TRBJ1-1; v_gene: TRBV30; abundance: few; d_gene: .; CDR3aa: CAWSVLWGGTEAFF; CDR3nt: TGTGCCTGGAGTGTACTTTGGGGTGGAACTGAAGCTTTCTTT
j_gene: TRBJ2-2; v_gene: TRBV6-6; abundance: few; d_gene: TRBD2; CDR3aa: CASSYYRASGDGELFF; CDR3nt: TGTGCCAGCAGTTACTACCGGGCTAGCGGGGACGGGGAGCTGTTTTTT
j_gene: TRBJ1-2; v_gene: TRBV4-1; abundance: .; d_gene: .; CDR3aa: CASSQVRAGVIYGYTF; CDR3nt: TGCGCCAGCAGCCAAGTAAGGGCCGGGGTAATCTATGGCTACACCTTC
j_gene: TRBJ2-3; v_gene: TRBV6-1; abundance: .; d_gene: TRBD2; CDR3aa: CASSGRSSGSRIDTQYF; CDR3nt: TGTGCCAGCAGTGGTCGGAGCAGCGGGAGTAGGATAGATACGCAGTATTTT